Below, one TCR beta chain is given with its context. This specimen comes from a study of OX40 agonist ivuxolimab in advanced cancers. The method was immunoSEQ multiplex PCR; TCRdb's version includes in-frame clones alone and lacks a portion of them. This sample has 74,000 or so clones; about 93% occur once, and the top ten carry about 0.32%. With 4 bases clipped from V and 7 bases from J, the junction kept 4 bases outside the gene matches. CDR1 is SGHTA and CDR2 is FQGNSA in the germline V gene. This CDR3 spans 14 amino acids. This clonotype originated in an adult with an advanced solid tumor such as melanoma, head and neck, liver or kidney cancer. The material was CD4+ or CD8+ T cells sorted from blood, obtained in a trial of the OX40 agonist ivuxolimab. The chain employs TRBV7-2 and TRBJ1-4, with TRBD1 matching over 9 bases. CDR3 sequence reads: CASSSGTGSEKLFF. The CDR3 DNA sequence: TGTGCCAGCAGCTCTGGGACAGGGAGTGAAAAACTGTTTTTT.